This is a list of T cell receptor beta chains from one sample in a study of Ad26.COV2.S vaccination and SARS-CoV-2 variants. Assay: immunoSEQ multiplex PCR; the TCRdb copy retains only in-frame clones and omits some. The sample lists 300,000 to 400,000 clones, about 85% occurring once. Material: peripheral blood, obtained in a trial of Ad26.COV2.S vaccine versus placebo. The receptors originated from a person between 18 and 65 years old who received the Ad26.COV2.S COVID-19 vaccine or a placebo. Each CDR3 is given with its conserved first and last residue. Clone size is not always given. Where it is, it says once, few, many or a class for expanded clones.

V: TRBV27
length: 15
size: many
J: TRBJ1-5
CDR3: CASSSRDRSNQPQHF

V: TRBV10-2
length: 15
size: -
J: TRBJ2-7
CDR3: CASRSSVMTGLEQYF

V: TRBV6-5
length: 14
size: -
J: TRBJ1-2
CDR3: CASSYAGPLRGYTF

V: TRBV19
length: 16
size: -
J: TRBJ2-7
CDR3: CASSISGQGLSYEQYF

V: TRBV6-4
length: 15
size: -
J: TRBJ1-2
CDR3: CASSDSRVRGYGYTF

V: TRBV19
length: 14
size: -
J: TRBJ1-4
CDR3: CASSIRDNDEKLFF

V: TRBV6-5
length: 15
size: -
J: TRBJ1-5
CDR3: CASSYHANSNQPQHF

V: TRBV4-1
length: 14
size: -
J: TRBJ2-6
CDR3: CASSQAIGANVLTF

V: TRBV27
length: 19
size: -
J: TRBJ2-2
CDR3: CASSPRLAGGPRPTGELFF

V: TRBV5-1
length: 13
size: -
J: TRBJ2-7
CDR3: CASSRTGADEQYF

V: TRBV9
length: 14
size: -
J: TRBJ2-5
CDR3: CASSVRADQETQYF

V: TRBV20-1
length: 11
size: -
J: TRBJ1-2
CDR3: CSAREDYGYTF

V: TRBV19
length: 12
size: -
J: TRBJ1-2
CDR3: CASSRRPPGYTF

V: TRBV11-2
length: 14
size: -
J: TRBJ1-6
CDR3: CASSWSSYNSPLHF

V: TRBV6-6
length: 16
size: once
J: TRBJ1-6
CDR3: CASRLELSSYNSPLHF

V: TRBV6-5
length: 12
size: -
J: TRBJ1-2
CDR3: CASRSANYGYTF

V: TRBV6-5
length: 13
size: -
J: TRBJ1-1
CDR3: CASSYFVNTEAFF

V: TRBV7-2
length: 14
size: -
J: TRBJ1-1
CDR3: CASSLNRAGTEAFF

V: TRBV18
length: 15
size: -
J: TRBJ1-5
CDR3: CASSPPTGGSQPQHF

V: TRBV9
length: 17
size: once
J: TRBJ1-1
CDR3: CASSAVAGQGAWNEAFF

V: TRBV6-5
length: 14
size: once
J: TRBJ2-7
CDR3: CASSYGQASYEQYF